These 21 T cell receptor beta chains share one sample of origin, sequenced in a study of cytotoxic CD8 clonotypes in ibrutinib-treated CLL. Data came from immunoSEQ multiplex PCR; TCRdb stores just in-frame clones and leaves some out. The sample includes roughly 180,000 clones, under 85% of them seen just once. The source was PBMCs, collected after 24 months of ibrutinib treatment. These receptors were taken from a human donor with chronic lymphocytic leukemia.

J is TRBJ1-2 and V is TRBV4-1, with D uncertain. Per the germline V gene, CDR1 is MGHRA and CDR2 is YSYEKL. With 1 base removed from V and 4 bases from J, the gap between germline ends came to 16 bases. The CDR3 contains 16 residues. The CDR3 nucleotides read TGCGCCAGCAGCCAAGCCCCCAGAGCCTGGGGCTATGGCTACACCTTC. This encodes CASSQAPRAWGYGYTF.

This chain links TRBV7-6 with TRBJ1-5; TRBD1 aligns across 8 bases. The V segment lost 2 bases and the J segment 3 bases; nucleotides outside the gene matches: 3. This CDR3 has 15 residues. Looked up from germline, CDR1 is SGHVS and CDR2 is FNYEAQ. The CDR3 spells CASSLTGGNNQPQHF. The CDR3 region has the DNA TGTGCCAGCAGCTTAACAGGGGGTAACAATCAGCCCCAGCATTTT.

This chain joins TRBV30 and TRBJ2-7; D is possibly TRBD1 (5 bases). Trimming removed 2 bases from V and 1 base from J, with 15 bases in between. This CDR3 has 15 residues. CDR1 is GTSNPN, CDR2 SVGIG, per germline (reference sequence). In DNA form, the CDR3 reads TGTGCCTGGAGTAGGGCAGGGCAAGGATCCTACGAGCAGTACTTC. Its translation is CAWSRAGQGSYEQYF.

The rearrangement joins TRBV2 to TRBJ1-1, with D perhaps TRBD1 (6 bases). The V and J ends lost 0 bases and 3 bases respectively, with 17 bases between them. The germline V gene has CDR1 SNHLY and CDR2 FYNNEI. The CDR3 has 17 residues. The CDR3 DNA follows: TGTGCCAGCAGTGAAGCGCGGGGGGGCGGAGAGTACACTGAAGCTTTCTTT. It yields the protein CASSEARGGGEYTEAFF.

V is TRBV30 and J is TRBJ2-5; a possible D gene is TRBD1 (7 bases). The CDR3 consists of 11 residues. The germline CDR1 and CDR2 sequences are GTSNPN and SVGIG (reference sequence). V lost 5 bases and J lost 5, with 9 bases in between. The CDR3 DNA reads TGTGCCTGGGCAGGGGGGGAGACCCAGTACTTC. Encoded protein: CAWAGGETQYF.

V gene TRBV9 combines with J gene TRBJ2-2; D gene ambiguous. This CDR3 contains 13 residues. Germline CDR1 and CDR2: SGDLS and YYNGEE. V dropped 0 bases and J dropped 5 bases, with 5 bases sitting between them. CDR3 loop: CASSVGRTGELFF. As DNA, the CDR3 is TGTGCCAGCAGCGTAGGGAGAACCGGGGAGCTGTTTTTT.

The gene calls are TRBV12-5 and TRBJ2-7; D call uncertain. Trimming took 6 bases from V and 2 from J, leaving 5 bases between them. From germline, CDR1 is LGHNT and CDR2 FRNRAP. This CDR3 contains 11 residues. The CDR3 DNA reads TGTGCTAGTGGGTCCCCCTACGAGCAGTACTTC. Encoded protein: CASGSPYEQYF. The whole variable domain, remainder taken from reference TRBV12-5 and TRBJ2-7, is DARVTQTPRHKVTEMGQEVTMRCQPILGHNTVFWYRQTMMQGLELLAYFRNRAPLDDSGMPKDRFSAEMPDATLATLKIQPSEPRDSAVYFCASGSPYEQYFGPGTRLTVT.

The chain links TRBV4-2 to TRBJ2-7; 9 bases agree with TRBD2. CDR3 length: 15 amino acids. CDR1 and CDR2 (germline): LGHNA, YNFKEQ. The trim removed 3 bases at V and 5 bases at J, leaving 8 bases unmatched. The CDR3 loop is CASSHEAGGRHEQYF. DNA for the CDR3: TGTGCCAGCAGCCATGAGGCGGGAGGGCGTCACGAGCAGTACTTC.

The chain is built from TRBV30 and TRBJ2-7; weak D call: TRBD1 (6 bases). Trimming cost V 0 bases and J 6 bases, with 15 bases left between them. The length of the CDR3 is 14 residues. Germline CDR1 GTSNPN, CDR2 SVGIG (reference sequence). For the CDR3, the DNA is TGTGCCTGGAGTGTAAAAGGGGGAATGGGCGAGCAGTACTTC. Encoded protein: CAWSVKGGMGEQYF. Full variable domain (remainder filled in from reference TRBV30 and TRBJ2-7): SQTIHQWPATLVQPVGSPLSLECTVEGTSNPNLYWYRQAAGRGLQLLFYSVGIGQISSEVPQNLSASRPQDRQFILSSKKLLLSDSGFYLCAWSVKGGMGEQYFGPGTRLTVT.

The V gene is TRBV30, the J gene TRBJ2-1; 9 positions match TRBD2. V trimming: 3 bases; J trimming: 4 bases; junction bases outside the gene matches: 7. Germline CDR1 and CDR2: GTSNPN and SVGIG (reference sequence). This CDR3 comprises 15 residues. The CDR3 nucleotides read TGTGCCTGGAGCGAGGGGCTAGCGGGGTACAATGAGCAGTTCTTC. Encoded protein: CAWSEGLAGYNEQFF.

The gene calls are TRBV27 and TRBJ1-2; 8 nucleotides agree with TRBD1. The germline V gene encodes CDR1 MNHEY and CDR2 SMNVEV (reference sequence). This CDR3 region has 15 residues. Trimming took 2 bases from V and 6 from J; bases not matched to a gene: 8. CDR3 DNA: TGTGCCAGCAGTTTAATGGCAGGGGGCGCGGATGGCTACACCTTC. This translates into CASSLMAGGADGYTF.

The rearrangement uses TRBV7-6 and TRBJ2-1, with 16 bases aligning to TRBD2. V lost 3 bases, J lost 12 bases, and 14 bases stayed unmatched. CDR1 is SGHVS, CDR2 FNYEAQ, per germline. The CDR3 has 18 residues. The CDR3 DNA is TGTGCCAGCAGCTTCCCGGGACTAGCGGGGGGGCCCGATCCCGGGCAGTTCTTC. Encoded protein: CASSFPGLAGGPDPGQFF.

The chain carries TRBV7-2 and TRBJ2-5; 8 positions match TRBD1. CDR3 size: 16 residues. Trimming removed 3 bases from V and 4 bases from J; junction bases left unmatched: 10. CDR1 is SGHTA and CDR2 is FQGNSA in the germline V gene. The CDR3 DNA sequence: TGTGCCAGCAGCTTTAGGACAGGGCACATCTCAGAGACCCAGTACTTC. The encoded protein is CASSFRTGHISETQYF.

The V call is TRBV5-1, the J call TRBJ2-7; D perhaps matches TRBD1 (5 bases). Germline CDR1 SGHRS, CDR2 YFSETQ. The CDR3 is made up of 15 amino acids. The V end lost 2 bases, the J end lost 0 bases, and 12 bases lay between the germline ends. CDR3 residues: CASSFKSGASYEQYF. CDR3 coding DNA: TGCGCCAGCAGCTTTAAGAGTGGGGCCTCCTACGAGCAGTACTTC.

This chain links TRBV6-5 with TRBJ1-1; the D is unclear. Germline CDR1 reads MNHEY; CDR2 reads SVGAGI. The CDR3 is 11 residues long. V was shortened by 10 bases and J by 5 bases, with 11 bases between the two germline ends. The CDR3 DNA reads as TGTGCCACTACGGCCTGGACTGAAGCTTTCTTT. It yields the protein CATTAWTEAFF.

This clone is a singleton in its sample. The rearrangement joins TRBV30 to TRBJ1-2; 9 positions match TRBD1. Germline assignment: CDR1 GTSNPN and CDR2 SVGIG (reference sequence). This CDR3 comprises 14 residues. The trim removed 2 bases at V and 4 bases at J, leaving 5 bases unmatched. The CDR3 region has the DNA TGTGCCTGGAGTCGGGGACAGGGAAGCTATGGCTACACCTTC. It specifies CAWSRGQGSYGYTF. The full variable domain, rest sourced from reference TRBV30 and TRBJ1-2, is SQTIHQWPATLVQPVGSPLSLECTVEGTSNPNLYWYRQAAGRGLQLLFYSVGIGQISSEVPQNLSASRPQDRQFILSSKKLLLSDSGFYLCAWSRGQGSYGYTFGSGTRLTVV.

The chain couples TRBV27 to TRBJ2-7; a possible D gene is TRBD2 (5 bases). Between the trimmed V and J ends, which lost 3 bases and 5 bases, there was a span of 11 bases. This CDR3 is built from 13 residues. The germline CDR1 and CDR2 sequences are MNHEY and SMNVEV (reference sequence). The CDR3 loop reads CASSLPGNHEQYF. In DNA, the CDR3 is TGTGCCAGCAGTTTGCCCGGGAACCACGAGCAGTACTTC.

This rearrangement joins TRBV30 to TRBJ1-5; D gene ambiguous. The V gene's germline CDR1 is GTSNPN and CDR2 SVGIG (reference sequence). V was cut by 1 base and J by 1 base, with 14 bases left in between. The CDR3 is 16 residues long. The CDR3 coding sequence is TGTGCCTGGAGTGGAAGGGCCACTCGGAGCAATCAGCCCCAGCATTTT. Amino acid sequence: CAWSGRATRSNQPQHF.

The chain couples TRBV5-8 to TRBJ1-5; no clear D gene. This CDR3 is 12 amino acids long. V was cut by 5 bases and J by 2 bases, with 5 bases left in between. Looked up from germline, CDR1 is SGHTS and CDR2 is YDEGEE. DNA of the CDR3: TGTGCCAGCAGATTCGGCAATCAGCCCCAGCATTTT. Its protein is CASRFGNQPQHF.

CDR3 protein: CASSGGAHTEAFF. The CDR3 DNA reads TGTGCCAGCAGCGGGGGGGCCCACACTGAAGCTTTCTTT. The chain recombines TRBV28 with TRBJ1-1; tentative D call: TRBD1 (6 bases). V lost 6 bases and J lost 3, with 11 bases in between. The length of the CDR3 is 13 residues. Germline CDR1 and CDR2: MDHEN and SYDVKM.

The gene calls are TRBV28 and TRBJ2-6; TRBD1 matches 10 bases. Germline CDR1 is MDHEN and CDR2 is SYDVKM. Losses at the gene ends were 5 bases for V and 2 bases for J; bases not matched to a gene: 12. CDR3 length equals 19 residues. CDR3 loop: CASSRDRGEGKAGANVLTF. The DNA for the CDR3 is TGTGCCAGCAGTCGGGACAGGGGAGAAGGCAAGGCTGGGGCCAACGTCCTGACTTTC.